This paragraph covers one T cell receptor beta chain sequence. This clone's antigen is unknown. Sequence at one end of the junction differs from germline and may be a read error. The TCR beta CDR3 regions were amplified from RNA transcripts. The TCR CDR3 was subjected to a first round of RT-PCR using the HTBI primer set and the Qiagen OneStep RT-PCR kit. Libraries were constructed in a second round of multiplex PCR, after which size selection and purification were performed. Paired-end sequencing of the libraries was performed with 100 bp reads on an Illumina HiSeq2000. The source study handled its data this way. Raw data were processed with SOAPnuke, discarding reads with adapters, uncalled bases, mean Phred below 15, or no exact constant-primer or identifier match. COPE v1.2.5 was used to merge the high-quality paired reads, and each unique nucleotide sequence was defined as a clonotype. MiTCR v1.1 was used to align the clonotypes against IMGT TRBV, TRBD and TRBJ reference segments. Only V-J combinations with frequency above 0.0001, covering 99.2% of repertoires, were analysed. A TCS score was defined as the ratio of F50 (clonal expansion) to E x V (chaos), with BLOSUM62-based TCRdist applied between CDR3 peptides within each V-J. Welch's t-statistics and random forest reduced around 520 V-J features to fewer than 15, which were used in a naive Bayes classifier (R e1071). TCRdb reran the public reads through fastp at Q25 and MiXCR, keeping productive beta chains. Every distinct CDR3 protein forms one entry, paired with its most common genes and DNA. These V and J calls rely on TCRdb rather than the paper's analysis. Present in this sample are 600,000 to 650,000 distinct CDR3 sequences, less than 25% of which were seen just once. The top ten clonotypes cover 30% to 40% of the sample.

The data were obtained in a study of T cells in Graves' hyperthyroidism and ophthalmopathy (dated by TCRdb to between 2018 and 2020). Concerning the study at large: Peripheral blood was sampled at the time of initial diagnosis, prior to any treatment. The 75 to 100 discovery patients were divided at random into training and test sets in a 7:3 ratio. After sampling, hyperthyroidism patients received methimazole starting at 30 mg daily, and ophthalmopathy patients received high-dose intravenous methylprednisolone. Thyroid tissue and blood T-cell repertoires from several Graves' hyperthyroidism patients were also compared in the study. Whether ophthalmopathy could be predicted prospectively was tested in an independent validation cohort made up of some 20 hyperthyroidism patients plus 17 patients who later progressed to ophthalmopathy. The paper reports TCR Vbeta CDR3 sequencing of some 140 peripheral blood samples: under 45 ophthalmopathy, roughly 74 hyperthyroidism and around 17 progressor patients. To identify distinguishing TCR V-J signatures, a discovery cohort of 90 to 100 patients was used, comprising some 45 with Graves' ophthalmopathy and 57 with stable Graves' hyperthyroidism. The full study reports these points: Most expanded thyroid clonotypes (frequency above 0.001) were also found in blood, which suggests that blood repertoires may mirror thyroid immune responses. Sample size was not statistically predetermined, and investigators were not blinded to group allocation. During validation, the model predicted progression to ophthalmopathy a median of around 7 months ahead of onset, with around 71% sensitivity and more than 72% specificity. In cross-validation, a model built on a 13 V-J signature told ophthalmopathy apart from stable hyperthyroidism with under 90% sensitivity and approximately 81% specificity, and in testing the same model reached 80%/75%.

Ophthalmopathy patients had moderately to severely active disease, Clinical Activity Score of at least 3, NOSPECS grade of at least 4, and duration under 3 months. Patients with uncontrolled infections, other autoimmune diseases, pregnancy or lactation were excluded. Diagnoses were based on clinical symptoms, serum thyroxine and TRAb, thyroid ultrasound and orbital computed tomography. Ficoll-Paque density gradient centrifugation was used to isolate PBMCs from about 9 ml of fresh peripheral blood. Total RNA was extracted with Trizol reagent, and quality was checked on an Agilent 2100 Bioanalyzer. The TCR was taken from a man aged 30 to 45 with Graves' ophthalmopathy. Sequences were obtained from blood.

The bases are TGCAGTGCTAGAGTCCCTCCGAACTCCTATAATTCACCCCCCCACTTT. Its protein product is CSARVPPNSYNSPPHF. The V and J segments used are TRBV20-1 and TRBJ1-6, with the identity of the D gene unclear. There are 16 amino acids in the CDR3, from cysteine to phenylalanine inclusive. Only CDR3 DNA remains: 48 bases, in frame from the first base. CDR1 and CDR2, per the germline V gene (reference sequence), are DFQATT and SNEGSKA.